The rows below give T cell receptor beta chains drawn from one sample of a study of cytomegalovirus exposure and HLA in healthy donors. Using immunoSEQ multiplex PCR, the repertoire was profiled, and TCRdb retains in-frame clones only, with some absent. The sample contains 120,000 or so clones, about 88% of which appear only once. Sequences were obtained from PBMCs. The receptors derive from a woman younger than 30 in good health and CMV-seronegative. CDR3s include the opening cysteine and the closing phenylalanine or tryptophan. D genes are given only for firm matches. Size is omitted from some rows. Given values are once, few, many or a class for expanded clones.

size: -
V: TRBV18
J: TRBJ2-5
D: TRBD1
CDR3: CASSAGTDLETQYF
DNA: TGTGCCAGCTCAGCCGGGACAGACCTAGAGACCCAGTACTTC

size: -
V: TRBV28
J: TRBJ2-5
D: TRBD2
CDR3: CASSPGTSGQETQYF
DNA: TGTGCCAGCAGTCCAGGGACTAGCGGCCAAGAGACCCAGTACTTC

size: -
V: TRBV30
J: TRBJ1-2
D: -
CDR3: CAQSGTLYGYTF
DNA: TGTGCCCAAAGCGGGACACTATATGGCTACACCTTC

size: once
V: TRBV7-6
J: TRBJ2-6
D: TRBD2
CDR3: CASSELAGGPSGANVLTF
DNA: TGTGCCAGCAGCGAACTAGCGGGAGGGCCGTCTGGGGCCAACGTCCTGACTTTC

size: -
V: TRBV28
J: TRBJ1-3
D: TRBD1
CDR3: CASSTGGGRNTIYF
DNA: TGTGCCAGCAGTACAGGGGGAGGAAGAAACACCATATATTTT

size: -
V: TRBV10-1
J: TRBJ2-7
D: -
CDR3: CASSEGVGTYEQYF
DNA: TGCGCCAGCAGTGAAGGGGTAGGAACCTACGAGCAGTACTTC

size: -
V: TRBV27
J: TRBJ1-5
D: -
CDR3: CASSLMAVSNQPQHF
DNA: TGTGCCAGCAGTTTAATGGCAGTTAGCAATCAGCCCCAGCATTTT

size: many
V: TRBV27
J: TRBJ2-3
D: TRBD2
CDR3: CASSLQGLGLGTQYF
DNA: TGTGCCAGCAGTCTCCAGGGACTAGGTTTAGGTACGCAGTATTTT

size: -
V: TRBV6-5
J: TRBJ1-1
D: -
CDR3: CASSTGEYLNTEAFF
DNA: TGTGCCAGCAGTACAGGAGAATACTTGAACACTGAAGCTTTCTTT

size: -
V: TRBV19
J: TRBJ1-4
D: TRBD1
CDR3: CASSLGQVEIEKLFF
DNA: TGTGCCAGTAGTCTCGGACAGGTCGAAATCGAAAAACTGTTTTTT

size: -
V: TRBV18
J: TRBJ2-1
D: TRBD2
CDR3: CASSPPGLAGGYNEQFF
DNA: TGTGCCAGCTCACCACCGGGACTAGCGGGGGGATACAATGAGCAGTTCTTC

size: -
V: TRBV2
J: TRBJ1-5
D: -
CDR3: CASRAGQRLNQPQHF
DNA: TGTGCCAGCAGAGCCGGACAGCGCTTGAATCAGCCCCAGCATTTT

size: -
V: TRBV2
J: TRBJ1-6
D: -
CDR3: CASRGSSLSYNSPLHF
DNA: TGTGCCAGCAGGGGCAGCTCCCTATCCTATAATTCACCCCTCCACTTT

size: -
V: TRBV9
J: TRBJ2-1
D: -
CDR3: CASGPWYNEQFF
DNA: TGTGCCAGCGGGCCCTGGTACAATGAGCAGTTCTTC

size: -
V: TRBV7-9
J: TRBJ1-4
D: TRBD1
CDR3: CASSRGQRDEKLFF
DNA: TGTGCCAGCAGCCGGGGACAGCGGGATGAAAAACTGTTTTTT

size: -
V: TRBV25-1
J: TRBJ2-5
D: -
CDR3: CASSEGGGVTQYF
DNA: TGTGCCAGCAGTGAAGGAGGAGGAGTGACCCAGTACTTC

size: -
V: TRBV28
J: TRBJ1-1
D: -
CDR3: CASSIVGQGTEAFF
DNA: TGTGCCAGCAGTATCGTGGGGCAAGGCACTGAAGCTTTCTTT

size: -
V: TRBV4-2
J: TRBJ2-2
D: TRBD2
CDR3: CASSLYEYRTSGSLTGELFF
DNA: TGTGCCAGCAGCCTATACGAATACCGGACTAGCGGGAGTTTAACCGGGGAGCTGTTTTTT

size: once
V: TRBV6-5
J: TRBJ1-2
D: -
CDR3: CASSYSGSRQSHGYTF
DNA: TGTGCCAGCAGTTACTCGGGATCCCGACAGTCTCATGGCTACACCTTC

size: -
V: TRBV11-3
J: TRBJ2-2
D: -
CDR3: CASSLSAGLAGELFF
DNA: TGTGCCAGCAGCTTGTCGGCGGGGCTGGCCGGGGAGCTGTTTTTT

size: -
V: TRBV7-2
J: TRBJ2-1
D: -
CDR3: CASSFGNEQFF
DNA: TGTGCCAGCAGCTTCGGGAATGAGCAGTTCTTC

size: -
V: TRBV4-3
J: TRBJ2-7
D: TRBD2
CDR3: CASSQRLAGVYEQYF
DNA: TGCGCCAGCAGCCAAAGACTAGCGGGAGTCTACGAGCAGTACTTC

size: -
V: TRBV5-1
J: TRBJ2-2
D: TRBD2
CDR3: CASSLVAGVTGELFF
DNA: TGCGCCAGCAGCTTGGTAGCGGGAGTCACCGGGGAGCTGTTTTTT

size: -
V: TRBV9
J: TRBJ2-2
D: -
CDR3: CASSARDPNIDEDTGELFF
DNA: TGTGCCAGCAGCGCCCGGGATCCAAACATCGACGAGGACACCGGGGAGCTGTTTTTT

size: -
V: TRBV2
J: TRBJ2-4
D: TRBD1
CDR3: CASGRGQAILAKNIQYF
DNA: TGTGCCAGCGGCCGGGGACAGGCCATCCTAGCCAAAAACATTCAGTACTTC

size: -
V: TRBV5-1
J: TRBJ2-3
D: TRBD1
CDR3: CASRDSDYTDTQYF
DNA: TGCGCCAGTAGGGACAGCGATTACACAGATACGCAGTATTTT

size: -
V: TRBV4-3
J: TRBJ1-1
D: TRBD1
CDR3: CASSPMNQGGRYSEAFF
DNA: TGCGCCAGCAGCCCAATGAACCAGGGGGGACGATACAGTGAAGCTTTCTTT

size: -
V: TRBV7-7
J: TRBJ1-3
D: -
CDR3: CASSPGTLGNTIYF
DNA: TGTGCCAGCAGCCCAGGGACACTTGGAAACACCATATATTTT

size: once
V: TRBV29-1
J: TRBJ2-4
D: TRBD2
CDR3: CSVRGGSKNIQYF
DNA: TGCAGCGTCCGCGGGGGGTCCAAAAACATTCAGTACTTC

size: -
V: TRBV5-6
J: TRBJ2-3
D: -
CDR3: CASSYMGTDTQYF
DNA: TGTGCCAGCAGCTACATGGGCACAGATACGCAGTATTTT

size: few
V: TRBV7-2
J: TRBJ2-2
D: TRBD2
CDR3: CASSLRTSGPSNTGELFF
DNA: TGTGCCAGCAGCCTCCGGACTAGCGGACCTTCGAACACCGGGGAGCTGTTTTTT

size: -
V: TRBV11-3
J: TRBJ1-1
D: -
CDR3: CASSLTQNTEAFF
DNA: TGTGCCAGCAGCCTCACACAGAACACTGAAGCTTTCTTT

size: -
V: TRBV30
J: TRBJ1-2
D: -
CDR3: CAWSGGRLGYTF
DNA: TGTGCCTGGAGTGGGGGGCGGTTGGGCTACACCTTC

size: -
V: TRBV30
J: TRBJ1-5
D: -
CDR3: CAWSFSGNQPQHF
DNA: TGTGCCTGGAGTTTCAGCGGCAATCAGCCCCAGCATTTT

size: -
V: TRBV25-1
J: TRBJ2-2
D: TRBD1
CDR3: CASSGPRQGAEGELFF
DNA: TGTGCCAGCAGTGGTCCGCGACAGGGGGCGGAAGGGGAGCTGTTTTTT

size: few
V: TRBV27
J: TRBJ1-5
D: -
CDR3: CASSFQSPNQPQHF
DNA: TGTGCCAGCAGTTTTCAGTCCCCCAATCAGCCCCAGCATTTT

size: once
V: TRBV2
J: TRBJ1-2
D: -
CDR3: CASKGGGSGNYGYTF
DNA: TGTGCCAGCAAGGGCGGGGGAAGCGGTAACTATGGCTACACCTTC

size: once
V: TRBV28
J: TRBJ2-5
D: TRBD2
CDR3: CANSRAGGNQETQYF
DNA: TGTGCCAATTCTCGGGCGGGAGGCAACCAAGAGACCCAGTACTTC

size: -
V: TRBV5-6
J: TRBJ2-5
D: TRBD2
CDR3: CASSGGDVPQETQYF
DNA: TGTGCCAGCAGCGGGGGGGACGTTCCACAAGAGACCCAGTACTTC

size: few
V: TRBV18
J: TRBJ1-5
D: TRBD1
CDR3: CASSPGQGEFQPQHF
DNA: TGTGCCAGCTCACCAGGACAGGGGGAGTTTCAGCCCCAGCATTTT

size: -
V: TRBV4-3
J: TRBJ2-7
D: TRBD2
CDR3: CASSHRTSTYEQYF
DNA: TGCGCCAGCAGCCACAGGACTAGCACCTACGAGCAGTACTTC

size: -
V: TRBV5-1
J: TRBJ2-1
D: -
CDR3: CASSAGRSSYNEQFF
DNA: TGCGCCAGCAGCGCAGGGAGGAGCTCCTACAATGAGCAGTTCTTC

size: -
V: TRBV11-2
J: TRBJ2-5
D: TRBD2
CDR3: CASSSHIGGGETQYF
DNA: TGTGCCAGCAGCTCCCATATTGGGGGGGGAGAGACCCAGTACTTC

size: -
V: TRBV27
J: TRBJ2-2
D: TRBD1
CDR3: CATRTGGNSGELFF
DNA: TGTGCCACAAGGACAGGGGGAAATTCCGGGGAGCTGTTTTTT

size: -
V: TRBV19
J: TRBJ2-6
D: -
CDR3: CASSIDSGTGANVLTF
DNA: TGTGCCAGTAGTATAGATTCAGGGACTGGGGCCAACGTCCTGACTTTC

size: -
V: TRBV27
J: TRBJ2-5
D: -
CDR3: CASSSQGAYQETQYF
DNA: TGTGCCAGCAGTTCTCAAGGGGCGTACCAAGAGACCCAGTACTTC

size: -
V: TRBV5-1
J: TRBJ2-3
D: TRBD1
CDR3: CASSFGQGHYF
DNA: TGCGCCAGCAGCTTCGGACAGGGGCATTATTTT

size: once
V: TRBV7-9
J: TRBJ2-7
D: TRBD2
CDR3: CASSSGLAGVTEQYF
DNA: TGTGCCAGCAGCTCGGGACTAGCGGGAGTCACCGAGCAGTACTTC

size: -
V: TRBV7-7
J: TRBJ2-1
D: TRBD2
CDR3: CASSLLAGGPGEQFF
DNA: TGTGCCAGCAGCTTACTAGCGGGAGGGCCGGGGGAGCAGTTCTTC

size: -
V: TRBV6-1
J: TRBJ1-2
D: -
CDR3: CASDSGTTNYGYTF
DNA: TGTGCCAGCGATTCAGGAACCACGAACTATGGCTACACCTTC

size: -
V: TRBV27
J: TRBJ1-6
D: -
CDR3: CASSLDSSMGSPLHF
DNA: TGTGCCAGCAGTTTGGACTCCTCTATGGGTTCACCCCTCCACTTT

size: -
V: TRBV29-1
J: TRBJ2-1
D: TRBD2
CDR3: CSVEGISSGSKRGEQFF
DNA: TGCAGCGTTGAGGGGATAAGTAGCGGGAGTAAGCGGGGTGAGCAGTTCTTC

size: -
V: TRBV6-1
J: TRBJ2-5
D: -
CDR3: CASSLQETQYF
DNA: TGTGCCAGCAGCCTCCAAGAGACCCAGTACTTC

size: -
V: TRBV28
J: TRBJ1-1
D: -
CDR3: CASSLSAAGNTEAFF
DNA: TGTGCCAGCAGTTTATCCGCGGCGGGGAACACTGAAGCTTTCTTT

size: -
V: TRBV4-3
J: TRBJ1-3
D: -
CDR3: CASSPGMGEGTIYF
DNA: TGCGCCAGCAGCCCAGGAATGGGCGAGGGCACCATATATTTT

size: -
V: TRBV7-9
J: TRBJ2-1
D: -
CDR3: CASSSLGGNEQFF
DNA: TGTGCCAGCAGCTCCCTCGGGGGTAATGAGCAGTTCTTC

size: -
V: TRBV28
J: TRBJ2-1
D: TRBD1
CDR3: CASSLDRAWEQFF
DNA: TGTGCCAGCAGTTTAGACAGGGCGTGGGAGCAGTTCTTC